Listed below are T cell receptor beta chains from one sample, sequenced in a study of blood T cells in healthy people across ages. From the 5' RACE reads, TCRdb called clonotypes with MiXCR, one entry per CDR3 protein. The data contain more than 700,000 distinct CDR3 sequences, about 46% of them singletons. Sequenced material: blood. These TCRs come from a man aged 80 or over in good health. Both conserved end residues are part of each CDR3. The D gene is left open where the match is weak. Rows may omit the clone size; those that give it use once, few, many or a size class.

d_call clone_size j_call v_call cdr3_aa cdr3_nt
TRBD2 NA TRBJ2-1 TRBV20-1 CSAPKGSGRASHSEQFF TGCAGTGCTCCTAAAGGAAGCGGGAGGGCTTCTCATAGTGAGCAGTTCTTC
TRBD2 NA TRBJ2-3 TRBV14 CASSQVKLAGGEDTQYF TGTGCCAGCAGCCAAGTGAAGCTAGCGGGAGGAGAAGATACGCAGTATTTT
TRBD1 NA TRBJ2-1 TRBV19 CASSGQGAGNEQFF TGTGCCAGCTCTGGACAGGGGGCGGGGAATGAGCAGTTCTTC
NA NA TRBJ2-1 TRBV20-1 CSAGPRGGPYNEQFF TGCAGTGCTGGCCCTCGTGGTGGGCCCTACAATGAGCAGTTCTTC
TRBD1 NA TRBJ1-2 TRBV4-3 CASSQGDRGRDYGYIF TGCGCCAGCAGCCAAGGGGACAGGGGGCGCGACTATGGCTACATCTTC
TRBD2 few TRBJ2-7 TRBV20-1 CSASSGSHYEQYF TGCAGTGCTAGTAGCGGGTCCCACTACGAGCAGTACTTC
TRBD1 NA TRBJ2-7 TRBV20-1 CSAGRDSREQYF TGCAGTGCTGGTAGGGACAGCCGCGAGCAGTACTTC
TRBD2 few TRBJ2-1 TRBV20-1 CSARTLSGVYNEQFF TGCAGTGCTAGAACTTTGAGCGGGGTCTACAATGAGCAGTTCTTC
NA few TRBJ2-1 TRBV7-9 CASSITLSSYNEQFF TGTGCCAGCAGCATTACACTGAGCTCCTACAATGAGCAGTTCTTC
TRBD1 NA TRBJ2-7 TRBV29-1 CSVDDGTGDEQYF TGCAGCGTTGATGACGGGACAGGTGACGAGCAGTACTTC
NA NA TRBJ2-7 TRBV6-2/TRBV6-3 CASRNFYEQYF TGTGCCAGCAGGAATTTTTACGAGCAGTACTTC
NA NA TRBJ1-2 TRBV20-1 CSASWQVGPNDYGYTF TGCAGTGCTAGTTGGCAGGTGGGCCCAAACGACTATGGCTACACCTTC
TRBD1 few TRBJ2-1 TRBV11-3 CASSAATGVGVYNEQFF TGTGCCAGCAGCGCAGCCACAGGGGTGGGGGTATACAATGAGCAGTTCTTC
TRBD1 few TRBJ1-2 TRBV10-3 CAISGTMTGSGYTF TGTGCCATCAGCGGAACGATGACAGGGTCCGGCTACACCTTC
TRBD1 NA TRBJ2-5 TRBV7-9 CASSLRIAGQGPHNEQYF TGTGCCAGCAGCTTAAGGATCGCGGGACAGGGTCCCCACAATGAGCAGTACTTC
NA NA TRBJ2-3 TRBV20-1 CSAQQGRGTDTQYF TGCAGTGCCCAGCAGGGTAGGGGCACAGATACGCAGTATTTT
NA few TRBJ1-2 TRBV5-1 CASSLESGRVDGYTF TGCGCCAGCAGCTTGGAGTCAGGAAGGGTGGACGGCTACACCTTC
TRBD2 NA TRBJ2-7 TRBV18 CASSPEIMLAGVNEQYF TGTGCCAGCTCACCGGAGATAATGCTAGCGGGAGTAAACGAGCAGTACTTC
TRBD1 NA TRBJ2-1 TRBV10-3 CAISTGGEVYEQFF TGTGCCATCAGTACAGGGGGCGAGGTCTACGAGCAGTTCTTC
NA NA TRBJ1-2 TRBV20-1 CSAAEEQGLSNYGYTF TGCAGTGCCGCAGAGGAACAGGGCCTTTCTAACTATGGCTACACCTTC
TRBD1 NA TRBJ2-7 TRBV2 CASRGTGVSYEQYF TGTGCCAGCAGGGGGACAGGGGTCTCCTACGAGCAGTACTTC
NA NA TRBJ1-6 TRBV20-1 CSARDGGGLSYNSPLHF TGCAGTGCTAGAGATGGGGGCGGCCTCTCCTATAATTCACCCCTCCACTTT
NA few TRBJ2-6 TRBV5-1 CASSRERATGANVLTF TGCGCCAGCAGCCGGGAACGAGCAACTGGGGCCAACGTCCTGACTTTC
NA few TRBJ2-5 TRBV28 CASKVGDQETQYF TGTGCCAGCAAAGTGGGAGATCAAGAGACCCAGTACTTC
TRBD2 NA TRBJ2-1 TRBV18 CASSSGLTSGDFYNEQFF TGTGCCAGCTCATCAGGGCTGACTAGCGGGGACTTCTACAATGAGCAGTTCTTC
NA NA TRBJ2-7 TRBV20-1 CSARESGYSYEQYF TGCAGTGCTAGAGAGTCAGGATATTCCTACGAGCAGTACTTC
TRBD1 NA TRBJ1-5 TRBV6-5 CASSPSGGWGQPQHF TGTGCCAGCAGTCCATCAGGGGGATGGGGTCAGCCCCAGCATTTT
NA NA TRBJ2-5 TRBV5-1 CASSLGFGGETQYF TGTGCCAGCAGCTTAGGGTTTGGTGGGGAGACCCAGTACTTC
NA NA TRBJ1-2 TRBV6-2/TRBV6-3 CASSSSGQNYGYTF TGTGCCAGCAGTTCCTCTGGACAGAACTATGGCTACACCTTC
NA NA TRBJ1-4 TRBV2 CASSRGLYEKLFF TGTGCCAGCAGCCGGGGCTTGTATGAAAAACTGTTTTTT
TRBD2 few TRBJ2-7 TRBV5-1 CATRTSGNSYEQYF TGCGCCACCAGGACTAGCGGTAACTCCTACGAGCAGTACTTC
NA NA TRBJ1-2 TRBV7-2 CASSLDWGRGYGYTF TGTGCCAGCAGCTTAGACTGGGGAAGGGGCTATGGCTACACCTTC
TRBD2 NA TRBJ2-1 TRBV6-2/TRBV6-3 CASSYPSGDPEQFF TGTGCCAGCAGTTACCCTAGCGGGGACCCTGAGCAGTTCTTC
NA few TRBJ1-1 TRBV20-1 CSATGLDMNTEAFF TGCAGTGCTACAGGGTTAGACATGAACACTGAAGCTTTCTTT
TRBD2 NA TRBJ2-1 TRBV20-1 CSAGTSGRADNEQFF TGCAGTGCTGGGACTAGCGGGAGGGCTGACAATGAGCAGTTCTTC
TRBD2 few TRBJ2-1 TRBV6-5 CASSYSGGSSLTSSYNEQFF TGTGCCAGCAGTTACTCGGGCGGGAGTTCCCTGACTAGCTCCTACAATGAGCAGTTCTTC
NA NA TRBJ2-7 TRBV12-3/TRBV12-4 CVSSLSAGPIYEQYF TGTGTCAGCAGTTTATCGGCAGGACCGATCTACGAGCAGTACTTC
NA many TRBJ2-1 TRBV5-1 CASSPDYNEQFF TGTGCCAGCAGTCCAGATTACAATGAGCAGTTCTTC
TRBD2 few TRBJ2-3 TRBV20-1 CSARDLLAGVEDTQYF TGCAGTGCTAGAGATCTGTTAGCGGGAGTAGAGGATACGCAGTATTTT
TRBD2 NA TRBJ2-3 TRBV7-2 CASNSDGGAGDTQYF TGTGCCAGCAACTCGGACGGGGGGGCGGGAGATACGCAGTATTTT
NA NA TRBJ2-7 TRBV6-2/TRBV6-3 CATEGAGGLREQYF TGTGCCACCGAGGGGGCGGGAGGACTACGCGAGCAGTACTTC
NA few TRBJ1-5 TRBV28 CASRRDRNQPQHF TGTGCCAGCAGGAGAGACAGGAATCAGCCCCAGCATTTT
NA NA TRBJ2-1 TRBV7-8 CASSPARNSYNEQFF TGTGCCAGCAGCCCTGCCCGAAACTCCTACAATGAGCAGTTCTTC
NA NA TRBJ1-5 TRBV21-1 CASSKVGRLSNQPQHF TGTGCCAGCAGCAAAGTCGGCAGACTAAGCAATCAGCCCCAGCATTTT
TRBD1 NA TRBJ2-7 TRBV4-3 CASSLRQGTEQYF TGCGCCAGCAGCCTACGACAGGGAACCGAGCAGTACTTC
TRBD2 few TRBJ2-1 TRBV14 CASSLPNGLASNEQFF TGTGCCAGCAGCCTTCCAAACGGACTAGCGAGTAATGAGCAGTTCTTC
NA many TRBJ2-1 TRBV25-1 CASSGYGGSSYNEQFF TGTGCCAGCAGTGGATATGGCGGAAGCTCCTACAATGAGCAGTTCTTC
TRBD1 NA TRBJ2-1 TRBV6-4 CASSGTGDYNEQFF TGTGCCAGCAGTGGGACAGGAGACTACAATGAGCAGTTCTTC
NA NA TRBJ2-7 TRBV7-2 CASSSPNRDYEQYF TGTGCCAGCAGCTCCCCAAACAGGGATTACGAGCAGTACTTC
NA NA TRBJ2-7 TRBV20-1 CSARVPGVSSYEQYF TGCAGTGCTAGAGTCCCGGGGGTAAGCTCCTACGAGCAGTACTTC
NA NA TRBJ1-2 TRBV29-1 CSVDEATGTGGYTF TGCAGCGTTGATGAGGCAACAGGTACGGGCGGCTACACCTTC
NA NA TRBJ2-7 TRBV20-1 CSAGGLLSYEQYF TGCAGTGCTGGGGGACTTCTCTCCTACGAGCAGTACTTC
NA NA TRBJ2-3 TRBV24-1 CATEILDTQYF TGTGCCACCGAGATCCTGGATACGCAGTATTTT